These 17 T cell receptor beta chains share one sample of origin, sequenced in a study of T cells in women clearing cervical HPV infection. Produced via immunoSEQ multiplex PCR; TCRdb's table is partial and in-frame only. Across around 30,000 clones, the top ten clones capture 2.5% to 3.5% of the sample. The sequencing input was blood buffy coat. These TCRs come from a woman aged 18-70 years with a cervical HPV16 infection that either progressed to CIN3+ or cleared (not recorded which).

A remark on this clone: Sequencing ends 3 residues short of the CDR3 end; the germline J gene provides the rest. The genes are TRBV7-3 and TRBJ1-1, with D hard to call. Germline CDR1 is SGHTA and CDR2 is FQGTGA. The CDR3 contains 13 residues. CDR3: CASSPGEVGEAFF. CDR3 bases read: TGTGCCAGCAGCCCCGGGGAGGTCGGGGAA. The full variable domain, its missing parts supplied by reference TRBV7-3 and TRBJ1-1, is GAGVSQTPSNKVTEKGKYVELRCDPISGHTALYWYRQSLGQGPEFLIYFQGTGAADDSGLPNDRFFAVRPEGSVSTLKIQRTERGDSAVYLCASSPGEVGEAFFGQGTRLTVV.

Of note for this clone: The read finishes 3 residues shy of the CDR3 end, and the germline J gene is used to complete it. This chain connects TRBV5-5 to TRBJ1-2; weak D call: TRBD1 (5 bases). Germline CDR1 is SGHKS and CDR2 is YYEKEE (reference sequence). This CDR3 is 14 amino acids long. V lost 0 bases and J lost 6, with 12 bases in between. The CDR3 protein is CASSLVGRVDGYTF. The covered CDR3 bases are TGTGCCAGCAGCTTGGTAGGCAGGGTAGATGGC. Variable domain in full (rest from reference TRBV5-5 and TRBJ1-2): DAGVTQSPTHLIKTRGQQVTLRCSPISGHKSVSWYQQVLGQGPQFIFQYYEKEERGRGNFPDRFSARQFPNYSSELNVNALLLGDSALYLCASSLVGRVDGYTFGSGTRLTVV.

On this clone itself: Read coverage stops 3 residues before the CDR3 terminus; the germline J gene supplies the remainder. This rearrangement joins TRBV7-9 to TRBJ1-4; unclear D gene. This CDR3 spans 15 amino acids. Germline CDR1 SEHNR, CDR2 FQNEAQ (reference sequence). The CDR3 DNA, read in part, is TGTGCCAGCAGCTTAGTTTGTACGGGTAATTCACCA. This codes for CASSLVCTGNSP. The whole CDR3 region reads CASSLVCTGNSPLFF.

In the case of this clone: Read sequence stops 3 residues before the CDR3 end, and the germline J gene provides the missing end. The rearrangement uses TRBV5-6 and TRBJ1-2; 8 bases are shared with TRBD1. The germline CDR1 and CDR2 sequences are SGHDT and YYEEEE. CDR3 size: 14 residues. CDR3 sequence reads: CASSLVQGAEGYTF. The CDR3 DNA, read in part, is TGTGCCAGCAGCTTGGTTCAGGGGGCAGAGGGC.

Worth noting for this clone: Coverage ceases 3 residues before the CDR3 finishes, and the germline J gene fills in the end. The chain carries TRBV5-1 and TRBJ2-3, with 9 nucleotides matching TRBD1. The CDR3 length is 13 residues. The germline V gene has CDR1 SGHRS and CDR2 YFSETQ. The CDR3 region is CASSLQGAETQYF. CDR3 DNA (partial): TGCGCCAGCAGCCTACAGGGGGCGGAGACG.

With respect to this clone: The read falls 3 residues short of the CDR3 end, and the missing part is taken from the germline J gene. The chain carries TRBV18 and TRBJ1-1, with D perhaps matching TRBD1 (5 bases). Trimming removed 5 bases from V and 0 bases from J, with 10 bases in between. This CDR3 contains 14 residues. Germline values: CDR1 KGHSH, CDR2 LQKENI. CDR3 DNA (partial): TGTGCCAGCTCAGAGGGGTTAATGAACACTGAA. Its translation is CASSEGLMNTE. The full CDR3 protein is CASSEGLMNTEAFF.

A note on this clone: The read stops 3 residues short of the end of the CDR3; the missing end is completed from the germline J gene. The same CDR3 can be traced to other DNA sequences in this sample. The gene calls are TRBV2 and TRBJ1-5; 7 bases map to TRBD1. Trimming at V came to 5 bases and at J to 7 bases, leaving 11 bases not matched to a gene. CDR1 is SNHLY, CDR2 FYNNEI, per germline. The CDR3 is 15 residues long. The CDR3 reads CASSLGQGGGQPQHF. Partial CDR3 DNA: TGTGCCAGCAGTCTCGGGCAGGGGGGTGGGCAGCCC.

Comments on this clone: The CDR3 end lies 3 residues beyond the end of the read and is filled in from the germline J gene. V and J are TRBV2 and TRBJ1-2; D unclear. The CDR3 loop spans 14 amino acids. Germline CDR1 is SNHLY and CDR2 is FYNNEI. V shed 2 bases and J shed 0 bases, with 7 bases lying between them. CDR3 region: CASSESRANYGYTF. The CDR3 DNA, read in part, is TGTGCCAGCAGTGAATCCCGCGCTAACTATGGC.

About this clone itself: The CDR3 extends 3 residues past the end of the read, so its final part is completed from the germline J gene. The chain couples TRBV5-3 to TRBJ2-2, with D possibly matching TRBD1 (5 bases). Being an ORF, TRBV5-3 has a function that is uncertain. V lost 0 bases and J lost 4, with 10 bases in between. The CDR3 extends over 15 amino acids. The CDR3 here is CARSLARGGTGELFF. The CDR3 DNA, read in part, is TGTGCCAGAAGCTTGGCAAGGGGCGGCACCGGGGAG.

A note on this clone: The CDR3 extends 3 residues past the end of the read, so its final part is completed from the germline J gene. The chain employs TRBV6-2 or TRBV6-3 and TRBJ1-1, with 8 positions matching TRBD1. The junction had 8 bases not matched to a gene; V was cut back by 7 bases and J by 4 bases. This CDR3 contains 14 residues. CDR1 is MNHEY, CDR2 SVGEGT, per germline. The CDR3 spells CASTATGEVTEAFF. CDR3 DNA (partial): TGTGCCAGCACCGCGACAGGGGAGGTCACTGAA.

A remark on this clone: Read data end 3 residues before the CDR3 end; the end is taken from the germline J gene. The rearrangement joins TRBV5-1 to TRBJ1-6; 9 bases are shared with TRBD1. Trimming cost V 4 bases and J 9 bases; bases outside gene matches: 8. Germline V gene data show CDR1 as SGHRS and CDR2 as YFSETQ. This CDR3 is 15 amino acids long. The DNA read from the CDR3 is TGCGCCAGCAGCGCAGGACAGGGGTTGGGTTCACCC. It codes for CASSAGQGLGSP. The complete CDR3 sequence is CASSAGQGLGSPLHF. Full variable domain (remainder filled in from reference TRBV5-1 and TRBJ1-6): KAGVTQTPRYLIKTRGQQVTLSCSPISGHRSVSWYQQTPGQGLQFLFEYFSETQRNKGNFPGRFSGRQFSNSRSEMNVSTLELGDSALYLCASSAGQGLGSPLHFGNGTRLTVT.

To note about this clone: The junction shows a germline mismatch at one end, possibly a read error. With the read ending 3 residues before the CDR3 end, the germline J gene is used to fill in that end. Other DNA sequences in this sample translate to the same CDR3. The rearrangement joins TRBV19 to TRBJ1-3; a weak D match, TRBD1 (6 bases). The CDR3 extends over 16 amino acids. Germline CDR1 and CDR2: LNHDA and SQIVND (reference sequence). CDR3 DNA, as far as it was read: TGTGCCAGTAGCGTCCTAACAGGGTTTGCTGGAAACACA. As protein: CASSVLTGFAGNT. The CDR3 reads in full as CASSVLTGFAGNTIYF.

Notes on this clone: The read terminates 3 residues ahead of where the CDR3 ends, so the germline J gene completes it. V and J are TRBV5-4 and TRBJ2-3, with D unresolved. Trimming pared 4 bases from V and 5 bases from J, leaving 5 bases between. Germline V gene lookup returns CDR1 SGHNT and CDR2 YYREEE (reference sequence). The CDR3 runs 11 residues. This chain's CDR3 is CASSLRDTQYF. The part of the CDR3 DNA that was read is TGTGCCAGCAGCCTTAGAGATACG.

Comment on this clone: The CDR3 end falls 3 residues outside the read, so it is completed with the germline J gene. The V and J genes are TRBV27 and TRBJ2-1, with 7 bases aligning to TRBD2. Unmatched junction bases numbered 15, after V lost 4 bases and J lost 0 bases. CDR3 size: 19 residues. Germline-derived CDR1 and CDR2 are MNHEY and SMNVEV (reference sequence). The CDR3 here is CASSSTTKLAIPSYNEQFF. The part of the CDR3 DNA that was read is TGTGCCAGCAGTTCTACAACGAAACTAGCGATCCCCTCCTACAATGAG.

On this clone itself: Read data end 3 residues before the CDR3 end; the end is taken from the germline J gene. V usage is TRBV30 and J usage is TRBJ1-2; D is unclear. Germline V CDR1 and CDR2: GTSNPN, SVGIG (reference sequence). V was cut by 0 bases and J by 4 bases, with 6 bases left in between. This CDR3 contains 12 residues. The chain's CDR3 is CAWSVHGYGYTF. The sequenced CDR3 bases are TGTGCCTGGAGTGTACATGGCTATGGC.

As regards this clone: The read comes to an end 3 residues before the CDR3 does, leaving the germline J gene to fill in the end. The genes are TRBV7-3 and TRBJ2-3; 12 bases are a match to TRBD2. The CDR3 is made up of 17 amino acids. CDR1 is SGHTA, CDR2 FQGTGA, per germline. CDR3 DNA, as far as it was read: TGTGCCAGCAGCTTAACCCTGACTAGCGGGGGACAAGAGACG. Its protein product is CASSLTLTSGGQET. The entire CDR3 is CASSLTLTSGGQETQYF. The entire variable domain, with the rest obtained from reference TRBV7-3 and TRBJ2-3, is as follows: GAGVSQTPSNKVTEKGKYVELRCDPISGHTALYWYRQSLGQGPEFLIYFQGTGAADDSGLPNDRFFAVRPEGSVSTLKIQRTERGDSAVYLCASSLTLTSGGQETQYFGPGTRLTVL.

To note about this clone: The read terminates 3 residues before the CDR3 end, so the remaining end is supplied by the germline J gene. The chain couples TRBV20-1 to TRBJ2-5; weak D call: TRBD1 (5 bases). Trimming took off 3 bases at V and 1 base at J, with 9 bases between the two ends. Per germline, CDR1 DFQATT and CDR2 SNEGSKA (reference sequence). CDR3 length: 13 amino acids. The CDR3 loop is CSASVTGQETQYF. The CDR3 bases that were read are TGCAGTGCTAGTGTTACAGGCCAAGAGACC.